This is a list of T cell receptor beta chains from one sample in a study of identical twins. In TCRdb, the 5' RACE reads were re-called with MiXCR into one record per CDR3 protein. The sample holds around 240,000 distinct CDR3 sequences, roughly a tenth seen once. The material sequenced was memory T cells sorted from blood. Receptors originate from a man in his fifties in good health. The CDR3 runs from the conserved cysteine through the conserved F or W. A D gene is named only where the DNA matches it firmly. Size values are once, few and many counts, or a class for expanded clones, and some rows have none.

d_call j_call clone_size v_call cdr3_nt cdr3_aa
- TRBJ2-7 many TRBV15 TGTGCCACCAGCAGTAAGGGGCGCGGGTACGAGCAGTACTTC CATSSKGRGYEQYF
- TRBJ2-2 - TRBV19 TGTGCCAGTAGTAGACCTCAGGTGAACACCGGGGAGCTGTTTTTT CASSRPQVNTGELFF
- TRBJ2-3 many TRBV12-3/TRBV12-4 TGTGCCAGCAGTCCTAGCGACGGGGTCACGCAGTATTTT CASSPSDGVTQYF
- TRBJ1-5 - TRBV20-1 TGCAGTGCTAGAACGGGGAATCAGCCCCAGCATTTT CSARTGNQPQHF
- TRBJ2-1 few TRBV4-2 TGTGCCAGCAGCCAAGATAGGAATGAGCAGTTCTTC CASSQDRNEQFF
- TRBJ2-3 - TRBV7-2 TGTGCCAGCAGCTCGGGTGGGGAGTACACAGATACGCAGTATTTT CASSSGGEYTDTQYF
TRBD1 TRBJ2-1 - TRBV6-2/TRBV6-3 TGTGCCAGCAGTCGGGACAGGGGGTTTCGGTTCTTC CASSRDRGFRFF
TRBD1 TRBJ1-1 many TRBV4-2 TGTGCCAGCAGCTTGACAGGGGAAGCTTTCTTT CASSLTGEAFF
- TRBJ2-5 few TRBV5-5 TGTGCCAGCAGCCCACCCTCAGGGGAATGGACCCAGTACTTC CASSPPSGEWTQYF
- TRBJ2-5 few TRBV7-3 TGTGCCAGCAGCCCGTACCCGGGAGAGACCCAGTACTTC CASSPYPGETQYF
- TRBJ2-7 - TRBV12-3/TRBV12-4 TGTGCCAGCAGTTTGGAGGGGCCACCTGCCTACGAGCAGTACTTC CASSLEGPPAYEQYF
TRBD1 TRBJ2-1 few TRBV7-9 TGTGCCAGCAGCGTAAGGACAGGGTACAATGAGCAGTTCTTC CASSVRTGYNEQFF
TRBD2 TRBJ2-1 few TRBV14 TGTGCCAGCAGCCAACGAAGGCCCGGGAGGAATGAGCAGTTCTTC CASSQRRPGRNEQFF
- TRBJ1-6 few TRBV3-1 TGTGCCAGCAGCCAAGTAGAAAGCTTAACTAATTCACCCCTCCACTTT CASSQVESLTNSPLHF
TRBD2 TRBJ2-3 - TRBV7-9 TGTGCCAGCAACCCAAGCGGGGGGCTCCAGGGCACAGATACGCAGTATTTT CASNPSGGLQGTDTQYF
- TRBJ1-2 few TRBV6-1 TGTGCCAGCGGCCGTGGCGCGGGGTTCTATGGCTACACCTTC CASGRGAGFYGYTF
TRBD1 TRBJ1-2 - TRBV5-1 TGCGCCAGCAGCTGGGCCCCCGGGACAGAATTCAAACCGGGGGGCTACACCTTC CASSWAPGTEFKPGGYTF
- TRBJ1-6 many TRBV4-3 TGCGCCAGCAGCCAAGAATCCGGTAATTCACCCCTCCACTTT CASSQESGNSPLHF
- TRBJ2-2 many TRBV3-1 TGTGCCAGCAGCCCCGGTGCGGTTAAAGGCGGGGAGCTGTTTTTT CASSPGAVKGGELFF
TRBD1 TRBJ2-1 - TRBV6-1 TGTGCCAGTGGGGGGACAGGGGGAGGTCTTGATGAGCAGTTCTTC CASGGTGGGLDEQFF
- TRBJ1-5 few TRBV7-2 TGTGCCAGCAGCTTAGGGGCGGGCGATCAGCCCCAGCATTTT CASSLGAGDQPQHF
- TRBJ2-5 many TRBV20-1 TGCAGTGCGCTGGAGGGCCGTCGGGAGACCCAGTACTTC CSALEGRRETQYF
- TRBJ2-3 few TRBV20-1 TGCAGTGCACTCGGGGTCTCTAGCACAGATACGCAGTATTTT CSALGVSSTDTQYF
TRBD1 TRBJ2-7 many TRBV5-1 TGCGCCAGCAGCATCGACAGGGCCTACGAGCAGTACTTC CASSIDRAYEQYF
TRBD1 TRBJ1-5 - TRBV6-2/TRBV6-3 TGTGCCAGCAGTACCGACAGGGTGAAAGGCAATCAGCCCCAGCATTTT CASSTDRVKGNQPQHF
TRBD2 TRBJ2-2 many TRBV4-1 TGCGCCAGCAGCCAAGAAACCGGGACTAGCGGGGTTCGGAGAACCGGGGAGCTGTTTTTT CASSQETGTSGVRRTGELFF
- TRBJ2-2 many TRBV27 TGTGCCAGCAGTTTTAACGGGAGACCCGGGGAGCTGTTTTTT CASSFNGRPGELFF
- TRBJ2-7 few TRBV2 TGTGCCAGCAGAGGGCAGGGAAAACTCTACGAGCAGTACTTC CASRGQGKLYEQYF
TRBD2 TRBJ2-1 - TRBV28 TGTGCCAGCAGTGAGATTAGCGGGACCCGGTTGAGGAATGAGCAGTTCTTC CASSEISGTRLRNEQFF
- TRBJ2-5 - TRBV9 TGTGCCAGCAGCGTACTGGCGGGAATTCAAGAGACCCAGTACTTC CASSVLAGIQETQYF
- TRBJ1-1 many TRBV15 TGTGCCACCAGCAGAGATCACCTTAAAGCTTTCTTT CATSRDHLKAFF
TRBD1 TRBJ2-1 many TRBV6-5 TGTGCCAGCAGTTTGAGGACAGGTAACTTTCGCGATGAGCAGTTCTTC CASSLRTGNFRDEQFF
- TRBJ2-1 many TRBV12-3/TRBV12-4 TGTGCCAGCAGTTTGGCAGGGCGTGAATACGGATCTCAGTTC CASSLAGREYGSQF
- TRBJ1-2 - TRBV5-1 TGCGCCAGCAGCTCGGACAGATTAAACTATGGCTACACCTTC CASSSDRLNYGYTF
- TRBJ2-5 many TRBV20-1 TGCAGTGCTAGTAGGCAGACCCAGTACTTC CSASRQTQYF
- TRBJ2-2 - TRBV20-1 TGCAGTGCCAGAGGTGTCGGGGAGCTGTTTTTT CSARGVGELFF
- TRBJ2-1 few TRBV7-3 TGTGCCAGCAGCGTGGGGGCTAGCCAATACAATGAGCAGTTCTTC CASSVGASQYNEQFF
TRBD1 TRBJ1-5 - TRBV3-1 TGTGCCAGCAGCAACGGACAGGGACGAAGCAATCAGCCCCAGCATTTT CASSNGQGRSNQPQHF
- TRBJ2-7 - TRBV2 TGTGCCAGCCGGAACTGGGGGGACCACTACGAGCAGTACTTC CASRNWGDHYEQYF
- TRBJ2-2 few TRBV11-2 TGTGCCAGCAGCTTAGCCGGACCGAACACCGGGGAGCTGTTTTTT CASSLAGPNTGELFF
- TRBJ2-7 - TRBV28 TGTGCCAGCAGTTTGGGGCGGGGAAGCTCCTACGAGCAGTACTTC CASSLGRGSSYEQYF
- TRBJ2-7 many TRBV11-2 TGTGCCAGCAGCTTAGCCGGACCCAACCGGGAGCAGTACTTC CASSLAGPNREQYF
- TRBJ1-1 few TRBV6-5 TGTGCCAGCAGTTCCCGGACGGCAGCTTCCGAAGCTTTCTTT CASSSRTAASEAFF
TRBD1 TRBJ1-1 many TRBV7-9 TGTGCCAGCAGCTTAGGGAGGGACAGGGGATTCACTGAAGCTTTCTTT CASSLGRDRGFTEAFF
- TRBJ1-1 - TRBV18 TGTGCCAGCTCACCGGGGCAGGACCGGAACACTGAAGCTTTCTTT CASSPGQDRNTEAFF
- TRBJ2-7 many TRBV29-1 TGCAGCGTTGAAGATCGATCGGGACACTCCTACGAGCAGTACTTC CSVEDRSGHSYEQYF
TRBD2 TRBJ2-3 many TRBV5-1 TGCGCCAGCAGCTCACTAGCGGGCACCTTCACAGATACGCAGTATTTT CASSSLAGTFTDTQYF
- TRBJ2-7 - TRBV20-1 TGCAGTGCGATCCCGAAATTCGGCGAGCAGTACTTC CSAIPKFGEQYF
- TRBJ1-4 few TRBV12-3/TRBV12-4 TGTGCCAGCAGTCTGCGGGGATCTAATGAAAAACTGTTTTTT CASSLRGSNEKLFF